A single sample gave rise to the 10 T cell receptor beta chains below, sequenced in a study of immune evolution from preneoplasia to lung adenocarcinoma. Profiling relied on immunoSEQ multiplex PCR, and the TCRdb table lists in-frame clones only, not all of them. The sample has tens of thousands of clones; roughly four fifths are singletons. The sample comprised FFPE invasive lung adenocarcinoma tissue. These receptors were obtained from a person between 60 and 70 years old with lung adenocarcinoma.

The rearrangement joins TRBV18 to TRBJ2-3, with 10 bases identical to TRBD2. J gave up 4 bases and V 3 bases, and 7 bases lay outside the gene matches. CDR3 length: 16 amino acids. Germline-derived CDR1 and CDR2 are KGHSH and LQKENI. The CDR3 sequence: CASSPRTSGGADTQYF. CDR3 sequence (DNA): TGTGCCAGCTCACCTCGGACTAGCGGTGGAGCAGATACGCAGTATTTT.

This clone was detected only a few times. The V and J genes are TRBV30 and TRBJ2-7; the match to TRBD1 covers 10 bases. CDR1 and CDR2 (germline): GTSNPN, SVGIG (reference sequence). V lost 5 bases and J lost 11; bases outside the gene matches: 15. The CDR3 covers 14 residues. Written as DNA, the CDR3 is TGTGCCTGGCTCCCCCAGGGGACAGGGGCCCGCGAGTACTTC. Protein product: CAWLPQGTGAREYF.

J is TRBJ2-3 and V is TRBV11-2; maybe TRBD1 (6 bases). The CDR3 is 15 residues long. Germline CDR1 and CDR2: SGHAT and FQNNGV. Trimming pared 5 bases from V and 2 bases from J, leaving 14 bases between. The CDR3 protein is CASSLWGQDTDTQYF. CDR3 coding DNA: TGTGCCAGCAGCCTGTGGGGGCAAGACACAGATACGCAGTATTTT.

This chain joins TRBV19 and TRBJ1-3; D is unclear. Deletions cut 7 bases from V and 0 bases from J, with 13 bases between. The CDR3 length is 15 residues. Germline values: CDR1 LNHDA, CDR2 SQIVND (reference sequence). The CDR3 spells CASTLKAISGNTIYF. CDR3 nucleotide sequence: TGTGCCAGTACCCTCAAGGCGATCTCTGGAAACACCATATATTTT.

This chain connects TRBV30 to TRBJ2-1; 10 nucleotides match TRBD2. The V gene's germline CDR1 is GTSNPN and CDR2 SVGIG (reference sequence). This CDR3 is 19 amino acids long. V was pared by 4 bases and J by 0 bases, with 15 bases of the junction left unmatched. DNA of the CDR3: TGTGCCTGGACCACCCCAAGGACTAGCGGCTGGAGCTCCTACAATGAGCAGTTCTTC. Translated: CAWTTPRTSGWSSYNEQFF.

CDR3 residues: CAISENAVGLYGYTF. The CDR3 bases are TGTGCCATCAGTGAGAATGCAGTGGGTCTCTATGGCTACACCTTC. This rearrangement joins TRBV10-3 to TRBJ1-2; D uncertain. V lost 2 bases and J 4 bases, leaving 14 bases between the germline ends. Germline loops: CDR1 ENHRY, CDR2 SYGVKD. This CDR3 spans 15 amino acids.

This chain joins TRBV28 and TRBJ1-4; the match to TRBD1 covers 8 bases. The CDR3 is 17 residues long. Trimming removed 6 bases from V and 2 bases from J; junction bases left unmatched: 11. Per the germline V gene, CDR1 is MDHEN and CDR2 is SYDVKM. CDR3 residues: CASSKTGGRATNEKLFF. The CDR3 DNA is TGTGCCAGCAGCAAAACAGGGGGTAGGGCTACTAATGAAAAACTGTTTTTT.

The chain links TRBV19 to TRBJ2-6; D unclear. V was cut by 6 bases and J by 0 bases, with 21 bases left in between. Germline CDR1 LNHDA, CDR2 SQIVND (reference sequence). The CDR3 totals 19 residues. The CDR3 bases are TGTGCCAGTAGATCAATGGTGACCCAATCCCTCTCTGGGGCCAACGTCCTGACTTTC. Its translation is CASRSMVTQSLSGANVLTF.

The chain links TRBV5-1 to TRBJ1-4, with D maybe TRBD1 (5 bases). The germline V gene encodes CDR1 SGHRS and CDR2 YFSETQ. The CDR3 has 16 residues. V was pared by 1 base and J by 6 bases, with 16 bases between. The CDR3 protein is CASSLRGTLSDEKLFF. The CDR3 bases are TGCGCCAGCAGCTTGAGGGGTACCCTCAGTGATGAAAAACTGTTTTTT.

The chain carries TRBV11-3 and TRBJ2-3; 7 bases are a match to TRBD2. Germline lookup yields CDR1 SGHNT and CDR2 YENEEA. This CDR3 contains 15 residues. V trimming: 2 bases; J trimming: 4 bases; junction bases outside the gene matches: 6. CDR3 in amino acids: CASSLRGGRSDTQYF. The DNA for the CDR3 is TGTGCCAGCAGCTTAAGAGGCGGGAGATCAGATACGCAGTATTTT.